Shown below are 12 T cell receptor beta chains from a single sample sequenced in a study of shared clonotypes between healthy human individuals. Clones were read by immunoSEQ multiplex PCR, and TCRdb kept only the in-frame ones, dropping some. The profile covers 2.3 million or so clones, with roughly 93% appearing a single time and about 0.39% taken by the ten largest. Sequenced: naive CD4+ T cells from PBMCs. Sample subset: CD45RA+ positively selected. These TCRs come from a man aged 18 to 29 in good health. Some clones in this sample may be carry-over from other donors' samples.

This clone was observed a single time. This chain links TRBV27 with TRBJ2-7; D not resolved. This CDR3 is built from 16 residues. With 2 bases removed from V and 1 base from J, the gap between germline ends came to 15 bases. In germline, CDR1 is MNHEY, CDR2 SMNVEV (reference sequence). The CDR3 protein is CASSLREAGPSYEQYF. The CDR3 DNA reads TGTGCCAGCAGTTTAAGAGAGGCAGGCCCTTCCTACGAGCAGTACTTC.

The chain employs TRBV18 and TRBJ2-7, with 8 bases identical to TRBD2. Trimming at V came to 3 bases and at J to 5 bases, leaving 9 bases not matched to a gene. This CDR3 has 15 residues. Germline V gene data show CDR1 as KGHSH and CDR2 as LQKENI. The CDR3 bases are TGTGCCAGCTCACCGGGGGCGGGAGGTGTCCACGAGCAGTACTTC. Translating gives CASSPGAGGVHEQYF. Drawing the rest from reference TRBV18 and TRBJ2-7, the complete variable domain is NAGVMQNPRHLVRRRGQEARLRCSPMKGHSHVYWYRQLPEEGLKFMVYLQKENIIDESGMPKERFSAEFPKEGPSILRIQQVVRGDSAAYFCASSPGAGGVHEQYFGPGTRLTVT.

This clone is a singleton in its sample. The J gene is TRBJ2-3, the V gene TRBV2, with 7 bases fitting TRBD2. CDR1 SNHLY and CDR2 FYNNEI come from the germline V gene. Trimming at V came to 10 bases and at J to 4 bases, leaving 8 bases not matched to a gene. The CDR3 runs to 13 residues. The CDR3 coding sequence is TGTGCCACCCAGCGGGAAGCTGCAGATACGCAGTATTTT. The encoded protein is CATQREAADTQYF.

The chain links TRBV29-1 to TRBJ1-1; the D gene is possibly TRBD1 (5 bases). The CDR3 totals 12 residues. The V end lost 2 bases, the J end lost 10 bases, and 14 bases lay between the germline ends. CDR1 is SQVTM and CDR2 is ANQGSEA in the germline V gene. In nucleotides, the CDR3 is TGCAGCGTTGAAAGTATCGGGGCAGCAGCTTTCTTT. Its protein is CSVESIGAAAFF.

V and J are TRBV7-2 and TRBJ2-5; tentative D call: TRBD2 (6 bases). The germline V gene encodes CDR1 SGHTA and CDR2 FQGNSA. The CDR3 has 14 amino acids. With 5 bases removed from V and 5 bases from J, the gap between germline ends came to 15 bases. CDR3 protein: CASSPGGASETQYF. The CDR3 DNA follows: TGTGCCAGCAGCCCCGGAGGGGCGTCGGAGACCCAGTACTTC.

CDR3 in DNA: TGTGCCAGCAGTTTAGACACCTTGGACGGCTACACCTTC. Amino acids: CASSLDTLDGYTF. The J gene is TRBJ1-2, the V gene TRBV28, with unresolved D. This CDR3 has 13 amino acids. The V end lost 2 bases, the J end lost 8 bases, and 12 bases lay between the germline ends. The V gene's germline CDR1 is MDHEN and CDR2 SYDVKM.

V and J are TRBV7-3 and TRBJ1-5; D gene unclear. This CDR3 has 13 residues. Germline V gene lookup returns CDR1 SGHTA and CDR2 FQGTGA. Trimming cost V 4 bases and J 10 bases, with 14 bases left between them. The CDR3 spells CASSSDRLGPQHF. The DNA of the CDR3 is TGTGCCAGCAGCTCAGACCGACTCGGCCCCCAGCATTTT.

The chain couples TRBV9 to TRBJ2-3, with D tentatively TRBD1 (7 bases). The CDR3 is 17 amino acids. Germline V gives CDR1 SGDLS, CDR2 YYNGEE. V lost 0 bases, J lost 0 bases, and 14 bases lay in between. The CDR3 loop is CASSVAGQGGSTDTQYF. The CDR3 DNA reads as TGTGCCAGCAGCGTAGCTGGGCAGGGGGGAAGCACAGATACGCAGTATTTT.

This rearrangement joins TRBV12-5 to TRBJ2-5; the match to TRBD2 covers 7 bases. The CDR3 extends over 13 amino acids. Per germline, CDR1 LGHNT and CDR2 FRNRAP. V was pared by 4 bases and J by 3 bases, with 2 bases of the junction left unmatched. CDR3 sequence reads: CASGSSGEETQYF. As DNA, the CDR3 is TGTGCTAGTGGTTCCAGCGGGGAAGAGACCCAGTACTTC.

The rearrangement uses TRBV28 and TRBJ2-5; D is ambiguous. CDR1 is MDHEN, CDR2 SYDVKM, per germline. The ends were cut back, 1 base at V and 1 base at J, with 7 bases in the middle. This CDR3 region has 14 residues. The CDR3 region has the DNA TGTGCCAGCAGTTTATCGTACGGCCAAGAGACCCAGTACTTC. Translating gives CASSLSYGQETQYF.

The chain joins TRBV30 to TRBJ1-2; D is possibly TRBD1 (6 bases). The CDR3 consists of 15 residues. Trimming pared 3 bases from V and 5 bases from J, leaving 19 bases between. Germline loops: CDR1 GTSNPN, CDR2 SVGIG (reference sequence). The CDR3 DNA is TGTGCCTGGAGCGATTTTCGGGACACGGGATATGGCTACACCTTC. This translates into CAWSDFRDTGYGYTF. Variable domain in full (rest from reference TRBV30 and TRBJ1-2): SQTIHQWPATLVQPVGSPLSLECTVEGTSNPNLYWYRQAAGRGLQLLFYSVGIGQISSEVPQNLSASRPQDRQFILSSKKLLLSDSGFYLCAWSDFRDTGYGYTFGSGTRLTVV.

A word on this clone: Other DNA sequences from this sample encode an identical CDR3 as well. This chain links TRBV29-1 with TRBJ2-3; 10 nucleotides line up with TRBD2. The germline CDR1 and CDR2 sequences are SQVTM and ANQGSEA. Trimming cost V 7 bases and J 1 base; bases outside gene matches: 2. The CDR3 is 13 amino acids. CDR3 loop: CSGTSGGTDTQYF. The CDR3 DNA sequence: TGCAGCGGCACTAGCGGGGGCACAGATACGCAGTATTTT.